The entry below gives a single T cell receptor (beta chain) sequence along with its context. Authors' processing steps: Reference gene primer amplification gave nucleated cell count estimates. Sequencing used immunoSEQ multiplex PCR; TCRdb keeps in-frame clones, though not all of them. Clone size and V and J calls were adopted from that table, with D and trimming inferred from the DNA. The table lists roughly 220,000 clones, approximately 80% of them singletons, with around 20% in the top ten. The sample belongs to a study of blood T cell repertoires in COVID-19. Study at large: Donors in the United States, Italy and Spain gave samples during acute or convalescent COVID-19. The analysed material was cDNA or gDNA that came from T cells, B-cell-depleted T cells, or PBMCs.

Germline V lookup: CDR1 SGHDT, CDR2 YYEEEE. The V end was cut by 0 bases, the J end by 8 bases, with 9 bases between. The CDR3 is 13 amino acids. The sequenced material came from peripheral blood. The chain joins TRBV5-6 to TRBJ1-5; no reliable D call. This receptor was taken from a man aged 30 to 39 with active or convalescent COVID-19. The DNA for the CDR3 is TGTGCCAGCAGCTTGGGTCTATTGGAGCCCCAGCATTTT. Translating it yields CASSLGLLEPQHF.